One T cell receptor (beta chain) is described in this entry. Its antigen is still unknown. The CDR3 has 11 residues. CDR1 is LNHDA and CDR2 is SQIVND in the germline V gene (reference sequence). Trimming cost V 7 bases and J 0 bases, with 3 bases left between them. This sample is part of a study of OX40 agonist ivuxolimab in advanced cancers. Study-wide background: Previous treatment with anti-PD-1, anti-PD-L1 or anti-CTLA-4 therapy was allowed; about 44% had received some. Findings and caveats of the study: Averaged across samples, CD8+ T cells carried more expanded clones than CD4+ did.

TCRdb's table, derived via immunoSEQ multiplex PCR, lists solely in-frame clones and lacks some. The sample lists 70,000 or so clones; about 85% were seen once. The specimen comprised CD4+ or CD8+ T cells sorted from blood, sampled in a trial of the OX40 agonist ivuxolimab. This chain links TRBV19 with TRBJ1-1; D ambiguous. This receptor was obtained from an adult with an advanced solid tumor such as melanoma, head and neck, liver or kidney cancer. The chain's CDR3 is CASTLNTEAFF. In DNA, the CDR3 is TGTGCCAGTACCCTGAACACTGAAGCTTTCTTT.